The 14 T cell receptor beta chains presented below share a single source sample, sequenced in a study of a mutant IDH1 vaccine in newly diagnosed glioma. TCRdb's table, derived via immunoSEQ multiplex PCR, lists solely in-frame clones and lacks some. The sample lists 84,000 or so clones; over 75% were seen once. The sample's time point: week 47, end of study. In every dose of vaccine, 300 ug of mutant IDH1 20-mer peptide was given alongside topical imiquimod. Their recognized antigens are unknown. The sample was PBMCs, taken from a glioma patient whose treatment included an IDH1 peptide vaccine. The receptor set was obtained from a middle-aged man with glioma.

The rearrangement links TRBV5-1 to TRBJ2-1, with D uncertain. With 0 bases removed from V and 7 bases from J, the gap between germline ends came to 8 bases. This CDR3 has 13 amino acids. The V gene's germline CDR1 is SGHRS and CDR2 YFSETQ. The CDR3 nucleotides read TGCGCCAGCAGCTTGGGGGCCTTTAATGAGCAGTTCTTC. This codes for CASSLGAFNEQFF.

The CDR3 is CASSWTSGAYNEQFF. The CDR3 DNA reads as TGTGCCAGCAGCTGGACTAGCGGGGCCTACAATGAGCAGTTCTTC. The chain recombines TRBV5-4 with TRBJ2-1; 12 bases line up with TRBD2. CDR3 size: 15 residues. The J segment lost 2 bases and the V segment lost 3 bases, leaving 0 bases of the junction unmatched. Germline V CDR1 and CDR2: SGHNT, YYREEE (reference sequence). Full variable domain (remainder filled in from reference TRBV5-4 and TRBJ2-1): ETGVTQSPTHLIKTRGQQVTLRCSSQSGHNTVSWYQQALGQGPQFIFQYYREEENGRGNFPPRFSGLQFPNYSSELNVNALELDDSALYLCASSWTSGAYNEQFFGPGTRLTVL.

This clone was seen only once. The rearrangement joins TRBV5-1 to TRBJ1-3, with D hard to call. V was shortened by 0 bases and J by 4 bases, with 11 bases between the two germline ends. Per the germline V gene, CDR1 is SGHRS and CDR2 is YFSETQ. The CDR3 contains 15 residues. The CDR3 region is CASSLAGTGGNTIYF. The CDR3 nucleotides are TGCGCCAGCAGCTTGGCTGGAACGGGCGGAAACACCATATATTTT.

V is TRBV4-1 and J is TRBJ2-3; 13 nucleotides align to TRBD2. Germline V gene lookup returns CDR1 MGHRA and CDR2 YSYEKL. The CDR3 has 17 residues. The ends lost 2 bases at V and 9 bases at J; junction bases unmatched: 11. CDR3 in amino acids: CASSQPRPGLAGPTQYF. The CDR3 bases are TGCGCCAGCAGCCAACCGAGGCCGGGACTAGCGGGACCGACGCAGTATTTT.

This clone was counted between two and nine times. CDR3 nucleotides: TGTGCCAGCAGCGTATCTGATTGGGCTGAAAAACTGTTTTTT. This codes for CASSVSDWAEKLFF. The chain employs TRBV9 and TRBJ1-4; D is ambiguous. CDR3 length: 14 residues. The V gene lost 1 base and the J gene lost 7 bases, with 11 bases spanning the gap. Germline V gene lookup returns CDR1 SGDLS and CDR2 YYNGEE.

The sample holds a few counts of this clone. This chain links TRBV6-5 with TRBJ1-1; D is perhaps TRBD1 (5 bases). Per germline, CDR1 MNHEY and CDR2 SVGAGI. The CDR3 has 13 amino acids. V lost 2 bases and J 6 bases, leaving 10 bases between the germline ends. CDR3: CASSYGGDAEAFF. DNA for the CDR3: TGTGCCAGCAGTTACGGGGGTGATGCTGAAGCTTTCTTT.

This clone was detected only once. The chain joins TRBV11-2 to TRBJ2-7; 9 bases map to TRBD2. Germline assignment: CDR1 SGHAT and CDR2 FQNNGV. V was pared by 1 base and J by 1 base, with 5 bases of the junction left unmatched. CDR3 length equals 16 residues. The CDR3 coding sequence is TGTGCCAGCAGCTTAGGGCTAGCGGGGCGATCCTACGAGCAGTACTTC. This translates into CASSLGLAGRSYEQYF.

V gene TRBV5-6 combines with J gene TRBJ2-7; 8 nucleotides agree with TRBD1. Germline V gene sequence: CDR1 SGHDT, CDR2 YYEEEE. After removal of 3 bases from V and 3 bases from J, the junction contained 5 bases not matched to a gene. CDR3 length: 14 amino acids. The CDR3 spells CASSSYRGYYEQYF. The DNA of the CDR3 is TGTGCCAGCAGCTCCTACAGGGGGTACTACGAGCAGTACTTC.

This clone was seen a few times. The gene calls are TRBV5-1 and TRBJ2-1; 7 positions match TRBD1. CDR3 length equals 16 residues. The J segment lost 3 bases and the V segment lost 4 bases, leaving 10 bases of the junction unmatched. Germline values: CDR1 SGHRS, CDR2 YFSETQ. The DNA for the CDR3 is TGCGCCAGCAGCACGTCCACAGGGGTTGGCTACAATGAGCAGTTCTTC. It codes for CASSTSTGVGYNEQFF.

The CDR3 sequence: CASSLGRAADTQYF. The DNA of the CDR3 is TGTGCCAGCAGCTTAGGGAGGGCCGCAGATACGCAGTATTTT. V gene TRBV11-1 combines with J gene TRBJ2-3, with D possibly TRBD2 on 6 matching bases. The length of the CDR3 is 14 residues. Trimming shortened V by 1 base and J by 4 bases, and 9 bases separated the two germline ends. Germline V lookup: CDR1 SGHAT, CDR2 FQDESV (reference sequence).

The table lists this clone with a few counts. The chain couples TRBV5-1 to TRBJ1-2, with D perhaps TRBD1 (5 bases). Germline CDR1 and CDR2: SGHRS and YFSETQ. This CDR3 region has 13 residues. V lost 0 bases, J lost 8 bases, and 11 bases lay in between. The CDR3 reads CASSLVWGDGYTF. The CDR3 nucleotides are TGCGCCAGCAGCTTGGTATGGGGCGACGGCTACACCTTC.

The genes are TRBV6-1 and TRBJ1-5; weak D call: TRBD1 (5 bases). Trimming removed 2 bases at V and 1 base at J, with 9 bases between. The CDR3 has 15 residues. Germline lookup yields CDR1 MNHNS and CDR2 SASEGT. The CDR3 nucleotides are TGTGCCAGCAGTGAACGGGGGAGGAGCAATCAGCCCCAGCATTTT. As protein: CASSERGRSNQPQHF.

This clone has just one count. The rearrangement joins TRBV4-3 to TRBJ2-7, with 10 bases that match TRBD2. The CDR3 length is 17 residues. Per germline, CDR1 LGHNA and CDR2 YSLEER. V lost 1 base to trimming and J lost 9 bases; unmatched junction nucleotides: 15. CDR3 in amino acids: CASSQGPRASGRGSQYF. The CDR3 nucleotides are TGCGCCAGCAGCCAAGGACCCCGGGCTAGCGGGAGAGGCTCGCAGTACTTC.

CDR3 in amino acids: CASSPRGDPYF. DNA of the CDR3: TGTGCCAGCAGTCCTAGGGGTGATCCGTACTTC. V is TRBV2 and J is TRBJ2-7; perhaps TRBD1 as D (5 bases). The CDR3 is 11 residues long. Between the trimmed V and J ends, which lost 5 bases and 12 bases, there was a span of 14 bases. Looked up from germline, CDR1 is SNHLY and CDR2 is FYNNEI.